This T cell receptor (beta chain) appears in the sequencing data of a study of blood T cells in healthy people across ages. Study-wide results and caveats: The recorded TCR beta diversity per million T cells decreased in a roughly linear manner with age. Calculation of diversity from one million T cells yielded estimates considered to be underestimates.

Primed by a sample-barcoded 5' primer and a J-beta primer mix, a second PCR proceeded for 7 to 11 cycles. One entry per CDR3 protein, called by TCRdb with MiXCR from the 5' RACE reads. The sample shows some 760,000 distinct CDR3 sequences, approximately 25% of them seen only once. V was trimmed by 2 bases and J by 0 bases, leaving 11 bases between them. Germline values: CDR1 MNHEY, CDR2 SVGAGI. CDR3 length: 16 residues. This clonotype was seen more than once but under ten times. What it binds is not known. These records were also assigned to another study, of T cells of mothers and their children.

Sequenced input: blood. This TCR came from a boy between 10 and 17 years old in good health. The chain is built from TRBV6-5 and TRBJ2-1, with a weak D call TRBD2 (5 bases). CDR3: CASSYGSISSYNEQFF. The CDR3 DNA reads TGTGCCAGCAGTTACGGGAGCATAAGCTCCTACAATGAGCAGTTCTTC.